Listed below are T cell receptor beta chains from one sample, sequenced in a study of molecular identifiers for immune sequencing clone quantification. From the PCR reads, TCRdb called clonotypes with MiXCR, one entry per CDR3 protein. In the table there are under 800,000 distinct CDR3 sequences, approximately 24% of which are singletons. Material for sequencing was naive CD8+ T cells from blood, with Jurkat cell RNA spiked in. These receptors came from a human donor in good health. Some libraries in this study had Jurkat cell RNA spiked in. CDR3s include the opening cysteine and the closing phenylalanine or tryptophan. A D gene is named only where the DNA matches it firmly. Clone size, where shown, is once, few, many, or a class for clones that have expanded.

many TRBJ2-7 TRBD1 TRBV2 CAGGTGSYEQYF TGTGCCGGCGGGACAGGGTCCTACGAGCAGTACTTC
many TRBJ2-7 NA TRBV11-2 CASTQAPAPEGEQYF TGTGCCAGCACCCAGGCTCCAGCTCCCGAGGGCGAGCAGTACTTC
NA TRBJ2-5 NA TRBV7-9 CVSSLVGRQETQYF TGTGTCAGTAGCTTAGTTGGGCGGCAAGAGACCCAGTACTTC
few TRBJ2-7 NA TRBV4-3 CASSQGAVSSYEQYF TGCGCCAGCAGCCAAGGGGCAGTAAGCTCCTACGAGCAGTACTTC
many TRBJ2-6 NA TRBV12-3/TRBV12-4 CASSSLLGANVLTF TGTGCCAGCAGTTCCTTGTTGGGGGCCAACGTCCTGACTTTC
many TRBJ2-7 NA TRBV28 CASSRLLAVYEQYF TGTGCCAGCAGCCGACTACTAGCAGTCTACGAGCAGTACTTC
NA TRBJ2-7 TRBD2 TRBV5-3 CASSWGTSGAYEQYF TGTGCCAGCAGCTGGGGCACTAGCGGAGCCTACGAGCAGTACTTC
few TRBJ2-2 TRBD2 TRBV20-1 CSARDVVHSGGPGELFF TGCAGTGCTAGAGATGTGGTGCACAGCGGGGGTCCCGGGGAGCTGTTTTTT
few TRBJ2-1 NA TRBV12-3/TRBV12-4 CASSPQYNEQFF TGTGCCAGCAGCCCACAATACAATGAGCAGTTCTTC
few TRBJ1-4 NA TRBV15 CATSRVGRTPYNEKLFF TGTGCCACCAGCAGAGTGGGCAGGACCCCTTATAACGAAAAACTGTTTTTT
many TRBJ2-7 NA TRBV4-3 CASSQAGSGEQYF TGCGCCAGCAGCCAAGCAGGTTCTGGCGAGCAGTACTTC
NA TRBJ1-1 NA TRBV7-9 CASSLIQGMNTEAFF TGTGCCAGCAGCTTAATTCAGGGAATGAACACTGAAGCTTTCTTT
many TRBJ2-1 NA TRBV24-1 CATSDLLRDEQFF TGTGCCACCAGTGACCTACTTAGGGATGAGCAGTTCTTC
once TRBJ1-3 NA TRBV2 CASGPGELENTIYF TGTGCCAGCGGGCCGGGGGAACTTGAAAACACCATATATTTT
NA TRBJ2-1 TRBD2 TRBV4-1 CASSQQTSGGASNEQFF TGCGCCAGCAGCCAACAGACTAGCGGGGGGGCCTCGAATGAGCAGTTCTTC